This is a list of T cell receptor beta chains from one sample in a study of early T cells in non-severe SARS-CoV-2 infection. TCRdb processed the 5' RACE reads anew with MiXCR; each CDR3 protein has one entry. The data show 60,000 or so distinct CDR3 sequences, with roughly an eighth seen just once and 1.2% to 1.5% held by the top ten. The source material was whole blood, sampled at baseline. These receptors came from an adult who was a healthcare worker with PCR-confirmed SARS-CoV-2 infection or an uninfected control (not recorded which). Each CDR3 is given with its conserved first and last residue. Each record gives: clone size, D gene, J gene, V gene, CDR3 protein, CDR3 DNA. A D gene is named only where the DNA matches it firmly. Clone sizes are given selectively: once, few, many, or a class where the clone is expanded.

many	TRBD1	TRBJ2-3	TRBV19	CASSRRQGWSTDTQYF	TGTGCCAGTAGTAGGAGACAGGGTTGGAGCACAGATACGCAGTATTTT
few	TRBD1	TRBJ1-2	TRBV9	CASSVGADRGNYGYTF	TGTGCCAGCAGCGTAGGCGCGGACAGGGGCAACTATGGCTACACCTTC
few	TRBD1	TRBJ2-5	TRBV6-5	CASKDRGPQETQYF	TGTGCCAGCAAGGACAGGGGGCCACAAGAGACCCAGTACTTC
.	TRBD2	TRBJ2-1	TRBV4-3	CASSPLLVGGSSEQFF	TGCGCCAGCAGCCCTCTTTTGGTGGGAGGGAGTAGTGAGCAGTTCTTC
few	TRBD2	TRBJ2-1	TRBV27	CASSLMGLGSLEQFF	TGTGCCAGCAGTTTAATGGGACTAGGGAGTCTAGAGCAGTTCTTC
many	.	TRBJ1-1	TRBV12-3/TRBV12-4	CASSFRAGRNTEAFF	TGTGCCAGCAGTTTTCGAGCGGGTCGGAACACTGAAGCTTTCTTT
.	.	TRBJ2-7	TRBV5-4	CASSLFGDSYEQYF	TGTGCCAGTAGCTTGTTTGGTGACTCCTACGAGCAGTACTTC
.	TRBD2	TRBJ2-7	TRBV28	CASRTGTSGYHSYEQYF	TGTGCCAGCAGGACCGGGACTAGCGGGTACCACTCCTACGAGCAGTACTTC
many	TRBD1	TRBJ1-5	TRBV28	CASSSTDRNQPQHF	TGTGCCAGCAGTTCGACGGACAGGAATCAGCCCCAGCATTTT
.	.	TRBJ2-3	TRBV27	CASSQRYGTDTQYF	TGTGCCAGCAGCCAACGGTACGGCACAGATACGCAGTATTTT
few	.	TRBJ2-4	TRBV28	CASSLQDLAKNIQYF	TGTGCCAGCAGCCTACAGGACCTAGCCAAAAACATTCAGTACTTC
many	.	TRBJ2-2	TRBV6-6	CASSYSKWGTELFF	TGTGCCAGCAGTTACTCGAAATGGGGTACGGAGCTGTTTTTT
.	TRBD1	TRBJ1-1	TRBV20-1	CSASQGAQPTEAFF	TGCAGTGCTAGTCAGGGGGCGCAGCCCACTGAAGCTTTCTTT
many	.	TRBJ2-7	TRBV27	CASSLSAGGYEQYF	TGTGCCAGCAGTTTATCCGCAGGGGGGTACGAGCAGTACTTC
.	TRBD1	TRBJ2-7	TRBV7-2	CASSQVGQGYEQYF	TGTGCCAGCAGCCAGGTCGGACAGGGCTACGAGCAGTACTTC
many	.	TRBJ1-2	TRBV20-1	CSADRGFMAATNYGYTF	TGCAGTGCCGATCGAGGTTTCATGGCTGCCACTAACTATGGCTACACCTTC
few	.	TRBJ1-3	TRBV12-2	CASRLAGSEGFGNTIYF	TGTGCAAGTCGCTTAGCCGGTAGTGAGGGCTTTGGAAACACCATATATTTT
many	.	TRBJ2-1	TRBV7-9	CASSPWDEQFF	TGTGCCAGCAGCCCGTGGGACGAGCAGTTCTTC
many	TRBD1	TRBJ1-3	TRBV12-3/TRBV12-4	CASSLPWTGRVTIYF	TGTGCCAGCAGTTTACCCTGGACAGGGAGAGTCACCATATATTTT